Presented here are 28 T cell receptor beta chains from one specimen sequenced in a study of blood T cells in healthy people across ages. The authors ran a second PCR of about 7 to 12 cycles using a sample-barcoded 5' primer and a J-beta primer mix. Using its own MiXCR run on the 5' RACE reads, TCRdb lists one record per CDR3 protein. The sample includes about 690,000 distinct CDR3 sequences, over 40% seen only once; the top ten take about 30%. The sequencing sample was made of blood. The receptors originated from an elderly man in good health.

The V and J genes are TRBV7-8 and TRBJ1-5; D may be TRBD1 (5 bases). In germline, CDR1 is SGHVS, CDR2 FQNEAQ. The CDR3 runs to 16 residues. The V and J ends lost 1 base and 4 bases respectively, with 14 bases between them. CDR3 in amino acids: CASSLGSGIRNQPQHF. DNA for the CDR3: TGTGCCAGCAGCTTAGGGTCAGGGATTAGGAATCAGCCCCAGCATTTT.

This clonotype was seen ten or more times. This chain connects TRBV29-1 to TRBJ2-5; a weak D match, TRBD1 (5 bases). Germline assignment: CDR1 SQVTM and CDR2 ANQGSEA. Trimming stripped 3 bases from V and 0 bases from J, with 8 bases between. The CDR3 has 13 amino acids. CDR3 loop: CSVEGQHQETQYF. CDR3 coding DNA: TGCAGCGTTGAGGGGCAGCACCAAGAGACCCAGTACTTC.

As regards this clonotype: A much larger clone lies one base from this, so it may be a read error. This rearrangement joins TRBV27 to TRBJ2-1, with 12 bases that match TRBD1. The CDR3 spans 16 residues. Germline values: CDR1 MNHEY, CDR2 SMNVEV (reference sequence). This CDR3 reads CASSYSGTGGDNGQFF. The DNA of the CDR3 is TGTGCCAGCAGTTACTCCGGGACAGGGGGCGACAATGGGCAGTTCTTC.

Comment on this clonotype: Germline is not matched at one junction end, which may reflect a read error. The V and J genes are TRBV7-9 and TRBJ2-5; no definite D call. Germline CDR1 is SEHNR and CDR2 is FQNEAQ (reference sequence). The CDR3 contains 12 residues. The CDR3 sequence: CSSSLWQETQYF. CDR3 DNA sequence: TGTTCCAGCAGCTTATGGCAAGAGACCCAGTACTTC.

Only a few counts were recorded for this clonotype. This sequence joins TRBV18 and TRBJ2-5; D uncertain. CDR1 and CDR2 (germline): KGHSH, LQKENI. The CDR3 has 14 residues. V lost 3 bases to trimming and J lost 3 bases, with 11 bases between them. The CDR3 bases are TGTGCCAGCTCACCCAACAGCTGGGAAGAGACCCAGTACTTC. It translates to CASSPNSWEETQYF. Combining the CDR3 with reference TRBV18 and TRBJ2-5 gives the whole variable domain NAGVMQNPRHLVRRRGQEARLRCSPMKGHSHVYWYRQLPEEGLKFMVYLQKENIIDESGMPKERFSAEFPKEGPSILRIQQVVRGDSAAYFCASSPNSWEETQYFGPGTRLLVL.

For this clonotype: One end of the junction fails to match germline, which may point to a read error. The chain links TRBV2 to TRBJ1-4; no definite D call. Germline V lookup: CDR1 SNHLY, CDR2 FYNNEI. The CDR3 has 14 residues. The DNA of the CDR3 is TGTGCCAGCAGCGCACTAGCAACTAATGAAAAACCGTTTTTT. Protein sequence: CASSALATNEKPFF. The full variable domain, in which reference TRBV2 and TRBJ1-4 provide the parts outside the CDR3, is EPEVTQTPSHQVTQMGQEVILRCVPISNHLYFYWYRQILGQKVEFLVSFYNNEISEKSEIFDDQFSVERPDGSNFTLKIRSTKLEDSAMYFCASSALATNEKPFFGSGTQLSVL.

This chain's CDR3 is CAGGGRTGELFF. In DNA, the CDR3 is TGTGCCGGGGGAGGGCGCACCGGGGAGCTGTTTTTT. The chain links TRBV12-3 or TRBV12-4 to TRBJ2-2, with 7 positions matching TRBD2. The CDR3 length is 12 residues. Losses at the gene ends were 11 bases for V and 4 bases for J; bases not matched to a gene: 4.

The V gene is TRBV14, the J gene TRBJ2-1; no firm D call. The CDR3 extends over 12 amino acids. V was shortened by 3 bases and J by 5 bases, with 5 bases between the two germline ends. Germline CDR1 and CDR2: SGHDN and FVKESK. CDR3 in DNA: TGTGCCAGCAGCCACACCAACAATGAGCAGTTCTTC. Its translation is CASSHTNNEQFF.

This chain uses TRBV9 with TRBJ2-2; 10 bases map to TRBD2. J was trimmed by 1 base and V by 1 base; bases with no gene match: 1. Germline V CDR1 and CDR2: SGDLS, YYNGEE. The CDR3 consists of 16 residues. This CDR3 is CASSVTSGVNTGELFF. The CDR3 DNA sequence: TGTGCCAGCAGCGTAACTAGCGGGGTGAACACCGGGGAGCTGTTTTTT.

The chain links TRBV7-2 to TRBJ2-1; no reliable D call. CDR3 length: 16 amino acids. The V gene's germline CDR1 is SGHTA and CDR2 FQGNSA. V lost 5 bases and J lost 1, with 15 bases in between. The CDR3 nucleotides are TGTGCCAGCAGCCTTATTTCGGGTGCGTCCTACAATGAGCAGTTCTTC. Protein product: CASSLISGASYNEQFF.

This sequence joins TRBV7-2 and TRBJ2-1, with D unresolved. Germline V gives CDR1 SGHTA, CDR2 FQGNSA. The CDR3 consists of 15 residues. Trimming cost V 0 bases and J 3 bases, with 9 bases left between them. In nucleotides, the CDR3 is TGTGCCAGCAGCTTAGCGGAAACGTACTACAATGAGCAGTTCTTC. Translating it yields CASSLAETYYNEQFF.

This clonotype was picked up a small number of times. The rearrangement joins TRBV4-1 to TRBJ2-1; 11 bases line up with TRBD2. Trimming removed 0 bases from V and 0 bases from J; junction bases left unmatched: 4. The CDR3 spans 18 residues. Germline V lookup: CDR1 MGHRA, CDR2 YSYEKL. The CDR3 coding sequence is TGCGCCAGCAGCCAAGAAGGGACTAGCGGAAGCTCCTACAATGAGCAGTTCTTC. It yields the protein CASSQEGTSGSSYNEQFF.

The chain couples TRBV7-2 to TRBJ1-2; D ambiguous. The V and J ends lost 11 bases and 4 bases respectively, with 20 bases between them. CDR1 and CDR2 (germline): SGHTA, FQGNSA. The CDR3 covers 14 residues. CDR3: CAGNSDGATYGYTF. CDR3 nucleotides: TGTGCCGGCAACTCGGACGGAGCTACCTATGGCTACACCTTC.

This clonotype turned up a few times. This sequence joins TRBV7-9 and TRBJ2-5, with 10 positions matching TRBD2. The CDR3 sequence is 17 residues long. The trim removed 4 bases at V and 2 bases at J, leaving 10 bases unmatched. The germline gives CDR1 SEHNR, CDR2 FQNEAQ (reference sequence). The DNA for the CDR3 is TGTGCCAGCAGCTCCGGACTAGCGGTCCGGATTCAAGAGACCCAGTACTTC. Translated: CASSSGLAVRIQETQYF.

For this clonotype: A much larger clone lies one base from this, so it may be a read error. This chain connects TRBV11-3 to TRBJ2-7; TRBD2 agrees at 15 bases. The J call is doubtful: the DNA matches TRBJ2-5 better. Germline assignment: CDR1 SGHNT and CDR2 YENEEA. This CDR3 has 17 amino acids. The CDR3 DNA sequence: TGTGCCAGCAGCCCCGGACTAGCGGGAGGGGCCCAAGGGACCCAGTACTTC. As protein: CASSPGLAGGAQGTQYF.

V gene TRBV3-1 combines with J gene TRBJ2-5, with D possibly called TRBD1 or TRBD2 (7 bases each). The CDR3 is 15 amino acids. The V end was cut by 3 bases, the J end by 2 bases, with 13 bases between. CDR1 and CDR2 (germline): LGHDT, YNNKEL (reference sequence). The chain's CDR3 is CASSHVRGGQETQYF. The DNA of the CDR3 is TGTGCCAGCAGCCACGTCAGGGGGGGACAAGAGACCCAGTACTTC.

In this sample, this clonotype turned up once. The chain employs TRBV4-1 and TRBJ2-1; D gene ambiguous. The J call could be wrong; TRBJ2-7 is a better fit for the DNA end. Germline V gene data show CDR1 as MGHRA and CDR2 as YSYEKL. This CDR3 has 14 residues. CDR3 coding DNA: TGCGCCAGCAGCCAAGATGGCCCCCTGGGGGAGCAGTACTTC. Protein sequence: CASSQDGPLGEQYF.

This chain links TRBV24-1 with TRBJ2-4; a possible D gene is TRBD1 (7 bases). Trimming stripped 4 bases from V and 9 bases from J, with 12 bases between. Germline CDR1 is KGHDR and CDR2 is SFDVKD. This CDR3 comprises 13 residues. CDR3 sequence: CATSEHQGGIQYF. CDR3 nucleotide sequence: TGTGCCACCAGTGAGCATCAGGGGGGCATTCAGTACTTC.

This clonotype has a handful of counts. The V call is TRBV20-1, the J call TRBJ2-5; 11 bases match TRBD2. The CDR3 spans 15 residues. V was clipped by 4 bases and J by 2 bases; unmatched bases: 6. CDR1 and CDR2 (germline): DFQATT, SNEGSKA (reference sequence). The CDR3 DNA sequence: TGCAGTGCTAACCCTCCTAGCGGGGGGCAAGAGACCCAGTACTTC. Its protein is CSANPPSGGQETQYF.

This clonotype was observed a handful of times. The chain recombines TRBV20-1 with TRBJ1-2; the D gene is possibly TRBD1 (6 bases). Germline CDR1 and CDR2: DFQATT and SNEGSKA (reference sequence). Trimming left V 5 bases short and J 2 bases short, with 9 bases between. The CDR3 is 12 residues long. In DNA, the CDR3 is TGCAGTGCTGGGACAAGGAACTATGGCTACACCTTC. Protein sequence: CSAGTRNYGYTF.

This clonotype has at least ten counts. The V and J genes are TRBV5-1 and TRBJ1-1; the D is unclear. CDR3 size: 12 residues. V shed 3 bases and J shed 1 base, with 4 bases lying between them. Per the germline V gene, CDR1 is SGHRS and CDR2 is YFSETQ. This CDR3 is CASSSGNTEAFF. CDR3 DNA: TGCGCCAGCAGCTCCGGGAACACTGAAGCTTTCTTT.

This clonotype was picked up a small number of times. The junction departs from germline at one end; a sequencing error may be responsible. The chain carries TRBV7-7 and TRBJ2-5, with D possibly being TRBD1 (5 bases). The CDR3 runs to 15 residues. The germline CDR1 and CDR2 sequences are SSHAT and FNYEAQ (reference sequence). The CDR3, as DNA: TGTGCTAGCAGCTTAAACCAGGGCCGCCAAGAGACCCAGTACTTC. Translating it yields CASSLNQGRQETQYF.

This clonotype was detected many times. V is TRBV4-3 and J is TRBJ1-3; TRBD1 is a possible D gene (5 bases). V lost 5 bases and J lost 2, with 19 bases in between. Per the germline V gene, CDR1 is LGHNA and CDR2 is YSLEER. The CDR3 sequence is 17 residues long. The CDR3 here is CASSARWGGRPGNTIYF. CDR3 bases: TGCGCCAGCAGCGCCCGATGGGGGGGTCGTCCTGGAAACACCATATATTTT.

The chain has TRBV12-3 or TRBV12-4 and TRBJ2-5, with D hard to call. CDR3 length equals 12 residues. V was clipped by 1 base and J by 10 bases, with 10 bases between them. The CDR3 loop is CASSLEYEVQYF. The CDR3 coding sequence is TGTGCCAGCAGTTTAGAGTACGAGGTCCAGTACTTC.

This clonotype was seen a few times. The chain employs TRBV3-1 and TRBJ2-5; 8 positions match TRBD1. The CDR3 has 14 residues. The germline V gene has CDR1 LGHDT and CDR2 YNNKEL (reference sequence). V lost 5 bases, J lost 2 bases, and 4 bases stayed unmatched. The CDR3 DNA follows: TGTGCCAGCAGCATTCGACAGGGGCAAGAGACCCAGTACTTC. Residues: CASSIRQGQETQYF.

DNA of the CDR3: TGTGCCAGTAGTCCCTCTACCGGATTCCGTTACGAGCAGTACTTC. This sequence encodes CASSPSTGFRYEQYF. V is TRBV19 and J is TRBJ2-7; D is unclear. CDR1 and CDR2 from the germline V gene are LNHDA and SQIVND (reference sequence). The V gene lost 5 bases and the J gene lost 4 bases, with 18 bases spanning the gap. The CDR3 is made up of 15 amino acids.

Note on this clonotype: A read error may explain this, as a much larger clone is one base away. This chain connects TRBV12-3 or TRBV12-4 to TRBJ2-3; D possibly corresponds to TRBD2 (5 bases). This CDR3 has 13 residues. Trimming removed 2 bases at V and 5 bases at J, with 8 bases between. The CDR3 DNA sequence: TGTGCCAGCAGTTTATCCCGGGGAGATACGCAGTATTTT. This translates into CASSLSRGDTQYF.

The chain is built from TRBV20-1 and TRBJ1-6, with 8 positions matching TRBD1. Per germline, CDR1 DFQATT and CDR2 SNEGSKA (reference sequence). V shed 0 bases, J shed 6 bases, and the junction held 4 bases outside the gene matches. The CDR3 is 15 residues long. CDR3 residues: CSARDGQGVNSPLHF. In DNA form, the CDR3 reads TGCAGTGCTAGAGATGGACAGGGCGTTAATTCACCCCTCCACTTT.